This TCR beta chain was recorded in a study of T-cell memory formation after mild COVID-19. About this clonotype itself: Its antigen is undetermined.

Each CDR3 protein gets one entry after TCRdb re-called the 5' RACE reads with MiXCR. The sample has approximately 250,000 distinct CDR3 sequences, 16% seen once; the top ten hold 20% to 25%. Broader study findings: Clones which contracted sat mainly in CM and EM if CD4+, and in EMRA if CD8+.

The V end was cut by 2 bases, the J end by 5 bases, with 18 bases between. CDR3 length equals 16 residues. Germline V gives CDR1 SNHLY, CDR2 FYNNEI. The chain couples TRBV2 to TRBJ1-1, with D perhaps TRBD1 (5 bases). The TCR sequence derives from a young man who had mild COVID-19 (a few samples of this study predate the infection). Cell type and time point are not known. The sample was PBMCs or a T cell subset sorted from them (not recorded which). The CDR3 sequence is CASSEPGILRRTEAFF. The CDR3 bases are TGTGCCAGCAGTGAACCAGGGATATTAAGAAGGACTGAAGCTTTCTTT.